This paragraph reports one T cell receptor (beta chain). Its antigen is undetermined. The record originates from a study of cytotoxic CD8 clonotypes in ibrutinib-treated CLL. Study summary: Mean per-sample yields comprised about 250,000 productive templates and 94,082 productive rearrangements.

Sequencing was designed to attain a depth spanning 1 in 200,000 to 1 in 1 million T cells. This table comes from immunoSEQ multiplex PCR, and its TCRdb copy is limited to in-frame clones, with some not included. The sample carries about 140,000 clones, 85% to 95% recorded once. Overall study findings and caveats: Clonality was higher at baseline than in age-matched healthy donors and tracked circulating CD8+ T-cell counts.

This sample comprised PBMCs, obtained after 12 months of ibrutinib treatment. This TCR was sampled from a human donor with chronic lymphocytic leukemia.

The CDR3 loop is CASSLNGAPKSYEQYF. The CDR3, as DNA: TGTGCCAGCAGCTTAAACGGAGCCCCAAAATCCTACGAGCAGTACTTC. The chain joins TRBV7-2 to TRBJ2-7; D gene unclear. Trimming shortened V by 2 bases and J by 1 base, and 15 bases separated the two germline ends. Germline CDR1 SGHTA, CDR2 FQGNSA. The CDR3 has 16 residues.